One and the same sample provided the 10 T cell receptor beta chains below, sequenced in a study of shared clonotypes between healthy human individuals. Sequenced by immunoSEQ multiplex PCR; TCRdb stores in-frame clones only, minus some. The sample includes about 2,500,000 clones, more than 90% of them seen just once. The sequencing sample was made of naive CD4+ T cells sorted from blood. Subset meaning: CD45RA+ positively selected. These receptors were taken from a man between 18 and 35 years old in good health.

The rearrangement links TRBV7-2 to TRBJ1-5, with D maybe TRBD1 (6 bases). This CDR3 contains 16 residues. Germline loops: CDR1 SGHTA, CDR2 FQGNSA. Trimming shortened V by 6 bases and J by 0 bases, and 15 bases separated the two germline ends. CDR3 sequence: CASSAGALHSNQPQHF. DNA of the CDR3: TGTGCCAGCAGTGCAGGGGCGCTCCATAGCAATCAGCCCCAGCATTTT.

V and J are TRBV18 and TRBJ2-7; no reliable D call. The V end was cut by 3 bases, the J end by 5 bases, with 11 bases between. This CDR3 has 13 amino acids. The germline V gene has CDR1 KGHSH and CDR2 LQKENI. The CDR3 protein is CASSPGMADEQYF. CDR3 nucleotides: TGTGCCAGCTCACCGGGAATGGCGGACGAGCAGTACTTC.

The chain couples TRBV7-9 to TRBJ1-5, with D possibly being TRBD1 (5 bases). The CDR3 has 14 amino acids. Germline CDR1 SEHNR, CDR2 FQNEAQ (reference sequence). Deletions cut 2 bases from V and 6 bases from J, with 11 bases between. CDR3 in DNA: TGTGCCAGCAGCTTACAGGGAACGGGTCAGCCCCAGCATTTT. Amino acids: CASSLQGTGQPQHF.

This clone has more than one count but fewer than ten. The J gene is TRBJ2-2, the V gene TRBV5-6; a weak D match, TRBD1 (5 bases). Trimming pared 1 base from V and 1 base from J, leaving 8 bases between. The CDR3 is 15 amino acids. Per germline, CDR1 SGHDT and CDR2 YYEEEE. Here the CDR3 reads CASSLRQMNTGELFF. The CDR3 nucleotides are TGTGCCAGCAGCTTGAGACAGATGAACACCGGGGAGCTGTTTTTT.

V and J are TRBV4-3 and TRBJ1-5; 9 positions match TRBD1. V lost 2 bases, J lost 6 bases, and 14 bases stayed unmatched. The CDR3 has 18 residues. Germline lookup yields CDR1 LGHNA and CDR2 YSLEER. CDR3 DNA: TGCGCCAGCAGCCAACCTAAAAACGTGGACAGGGGAAGTCAGCCCCAGCATTTT. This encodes CASSQPKNVDRGSQPQHF.

The DNA of the CDR3 is TGTGCCAGCAGCCCCGGGTGGGCGGGACAGGTCTATGGCTACACCTTC. Protein sequence: CASSPGWAGQVYGYTF. The J gene is TRBJ1-2, the V gene TRBV7-2; 8 positions match TRBD1. The CDR3 totals 16 residues. V was clipped by 5 bases and J by 4 bases; unmatched bases: 12. Germline V gene sequence: CDR1 SGHTA, CDR2 FQGNSA.

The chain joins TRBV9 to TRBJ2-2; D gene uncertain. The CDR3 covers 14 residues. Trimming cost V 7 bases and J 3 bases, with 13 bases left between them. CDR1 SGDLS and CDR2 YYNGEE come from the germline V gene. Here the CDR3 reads CASGFSLDTGELFF. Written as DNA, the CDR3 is TGTGCCAGCGGTTTCTCACTTGACACCGGGGAGCTGTTTTTT.

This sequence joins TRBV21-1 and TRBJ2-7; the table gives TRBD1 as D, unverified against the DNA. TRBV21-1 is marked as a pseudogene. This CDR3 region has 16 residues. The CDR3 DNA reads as TGTGCCAGCAGCACTAGAGGGGGACAGCCGTGCTACGAGCAGTACTTC. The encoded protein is CASSTRGGQPCYEQYF.

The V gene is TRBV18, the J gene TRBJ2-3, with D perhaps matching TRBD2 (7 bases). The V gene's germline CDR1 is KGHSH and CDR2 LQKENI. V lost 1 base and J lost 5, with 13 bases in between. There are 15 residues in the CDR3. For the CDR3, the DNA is TGTGCCAGCTCACCACGGGGGGGGGCCAGAGATACGCAGTATTTT. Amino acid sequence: CASSPRGGARDTQYF.

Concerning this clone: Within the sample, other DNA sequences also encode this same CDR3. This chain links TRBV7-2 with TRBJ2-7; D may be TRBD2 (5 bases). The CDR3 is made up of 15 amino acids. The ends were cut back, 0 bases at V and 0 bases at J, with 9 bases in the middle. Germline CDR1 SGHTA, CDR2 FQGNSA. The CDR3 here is CASSLARGISYEQYF. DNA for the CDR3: TGTGCCAGCAGCTTAGCTCGGGGTATCTCCTACGAGCAGTACTTC.